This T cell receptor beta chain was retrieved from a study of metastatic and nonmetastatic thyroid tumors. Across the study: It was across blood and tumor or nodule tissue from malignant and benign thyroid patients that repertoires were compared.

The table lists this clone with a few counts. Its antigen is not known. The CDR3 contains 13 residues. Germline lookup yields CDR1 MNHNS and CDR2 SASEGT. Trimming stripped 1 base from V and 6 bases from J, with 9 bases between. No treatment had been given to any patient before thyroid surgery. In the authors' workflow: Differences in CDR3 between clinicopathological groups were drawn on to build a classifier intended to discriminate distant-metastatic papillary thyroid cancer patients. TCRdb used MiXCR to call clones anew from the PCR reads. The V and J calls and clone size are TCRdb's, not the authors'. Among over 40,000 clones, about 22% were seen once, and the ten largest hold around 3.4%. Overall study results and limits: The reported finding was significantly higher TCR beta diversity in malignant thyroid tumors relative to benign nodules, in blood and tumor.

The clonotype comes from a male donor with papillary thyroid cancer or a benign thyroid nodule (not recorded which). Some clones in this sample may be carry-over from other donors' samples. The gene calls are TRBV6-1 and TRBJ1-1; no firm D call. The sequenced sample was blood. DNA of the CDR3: TGTGCCAGCAGTGAAGTCAGGTATCCTGAAGCTTTCTTT. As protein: CASSEVRYPEAFF.